Listed here are 18 T cell receptor beta chains from one sample, sequenced in a study of blood T cell repertoires in COVID-19. The assay was immunoSEQ multiplex PCR, and TCRdb's table has in-frame clones only and misses some. This repertoire shows roughly 190,000 clones, less than 85% found once; its top ten account for roughly 12%. The sequenced sample consisted of peripheral blood. All receptors come from a woman between 50 and 59 years old with acute or convalescent COVID-19.

The chain recombines TRBV28 with TRBJ2-7, with D uncertain. Trimming took 3 bases from V and 4 from J, leaving 4 bases between them. The CDR3 loop spans 11 amino acids. CDR1 is MDHEN and CDR2 is SYDVKM in the germline V gene. Here the CDR3 reads CASSFSYEQYF. DNA of the CDR3: TGTGCCAGCAGTTTTAGTTACGAGCAGTACTTC. The whole variable domain, filled in from reference TRBV28 and TRBJ2-7, reads DVKVTQSSRYLVKRTGEKVFLECVQDMDHENMFWYRQDPGLGLRLIYFSYDVKMKEKGDIPEGYSVSREKKERFSLILESASTNQTSMYLCASSFSYEQYFGPGTRLTVT.

The chain employs TRBV19 and TRBJ1-1; D is ambiguous. The CDR3 length is 13 residues. The V end lost 8 bases, the J end lost 4 bases, and 14 bases lay between the germline ends. From germline, CDR1 is LNHDA and CDR2 SQIVND (reference sequence). The CDR3 reads CASRVRLTTEAFF. CDR3 DNA sequence: TGTGCCAGTCGGGTTCGGCTGACCACTGAAGCTTTCTTT.

This clone was picked up a small number of times. CDR3: CASGDRPNTEAFF. DNA of the CDR3: TGTGCCAGTGGGGACAGACCGAACACTGAAGCTTTCTTT. V and J are TRBV19 and TRBJ1-1; 7 nucleotides line up with TRBD1. This CDR3 has 13 amino acids. In germline, CDR1 is LNHDA, CDR2 SQIVND (reference sequence). With 8 bases clipped from V and 1 base from J, the junction kept 4 bases outside the gene matches.

This chain uses TRBV28 with TRBJ1-6; 10 bases fit TRBD1. This CDR3 contains 16 residues. Germline CDR1 reads MDHEN; CDR2 reads SYDVKM. J lost 9 bases, V lost 7 bases, and 12 bases had no gene match. The CDR3 DNA reads as TGTGCCAGCACCGGACAGGGGGTTTTGGGGAGTTCACCCCTCCACTTT. Amino acids: CASTGQGVLGSSPLHF.

The CDR3 DNA follows: TGTGCCAGCAGTGCCTACAGCAATCAGCCCCAGCATTTT. Protein sequence: CASSAYSNQPQHF. The chain joins TRBV6-6 to TRBJ1-5; D gene ambiguous. The V and J ends lost 5 bases and 1 base respectively, with 6 bases between them. This CDR3 region has 13 residues. Germline V CDR1 and CDR2: MNHNY, SVGAGI (reference sequence).

The V call is TRBV28, the J call TRBJ1-5; tentatively, D is TRBD1 (6 bases). Germline V CDR1 and CDR2: MDHEN, SYDVKM. The CDR3 has 16 residues. Trimming left V 1 base short and J 4 bases short, with 14 bases between. CDR3 amino acids: CASSLLRQAENQPQHF. Written as DNA, the CDR3 is TGTGCCAGCAGTTTATTACGACAGGCCGAGAATCAGCCCCAGCATTTT. The full variable domain, with the rest looked up from reference TRBV28 and TRBJ1-5, is DVKVTQSSRYLVKRTGEKVFLECVQDMDHENMFWYRQDPGLGLRLIYFSYDVKMKEKGDIPEGYSVSREKKERFSLILESASTNQTSMYLCASSLLRQAENQPQHFGDGTRLSIL.

This clone was recorded once. The chain carries TRBV20-1 and TRBJ1-5, with a possible D match to TRBD1 (6 bases). The CDR3 has 15 residues. Germline V gives CDR1 DFQATT, CDR2 SNEGSKA (reference sequence). Deletions cut 3 bases from V and 2 bases from J, with 14 bases between. The chain's CDR3 is CSASLGAVGNQPQHF. CDR3 nucleotide sequence: TGCAGTGCTAGTTTGGGGGCAGTGGGCAATCAGCCCCAGCATTTT.

The rearrangement links TRBV29-1 to TRBJ1-1, with 7 bases matching TRBD1. Trimming at V came to 2 bases and at J to 1 base, leaving 7 bases not matched to a gene. Germline CDR1 SQVTM, CDR2 ANQGSEA. The CDR3 is 15 residues long. The CDR3 region has the DNA TGCAGCGTTGAACCCAGACAGGGACAGAACACTGAAGCTTTCTTT. Translation gives CSVEPRQGQNTEAFF.

The chain employs TRBV30 and TRBJ2-6, with D perhaps TRBD1 (6 bases). V shed 3 bases and J shed 4 bases, with 16 bases lying between them. Germline V gene lookup returns CDR1 GTSNPN and CDR2 SVGIG (reference sequence). The CDR3 is 16 residues long. In DNA form, the CDR3 reads TGTGCCTGGAGCGATTTAACAGGGTTCGGGGCCAACGTCCTGACTTTC. Its translation: CAWSDLTGFGANVLTF.

This clone was counted a single time. One junction end disagrees with the germline gene, perhaps due to a read error. This chain links TRBV9 with TRBJ2-1; D gene ambiguous. Germline V gives CDR1 SGDLS, CDR2 YYNGEE. The CDR3 runs to 14 residues. CDR3 sequence (DNA): TGTGCCGGCAGCGTAGAGAACCTCCGGGATGAGCAGTTCTTC. Translation gives CAGSVENLRDEQFF.

This chain links TRBV19 with TRBJ2-7; 7 nucleotides align to TRBD1. This CDR3 region has 12 residues. The germline gives CDR1 LNHDA, CDR2 SQIVND (reference sequence). Trimming at V came to 3 bases and at J to 6 bases, leaving 2 bases not matched to a gene. The chain's CDR3 is CASSIHRGEQYF. In nucleotides, the CDR3 is TGTGCCAGTAGTATTCACAGGGGCGAGCAGTACTTC.

V gene TRBV5-4 combines with J gene TRBJ1-6, with 8 bases aligning to TRBD1. V gave up 2 bases and J gave up 7 bases; unmatched junction bases: 2. The CDR3 is 14 residues long. Per germline, CDR1 SGHNT and CDR2 YYREEE (reference sequence). CDR3 in DNA: TGTGCCAGCAGCTTAACAGGGGGGAATTCACCCCTCCACTTT. Protein: CASSLTGGNSPLHF.

CDR3 in DNA: TGTGCCAGTAGTATGGGCGGGAGAGTCACCGAGCAGTACTTC. Amino acids: CASSMGGRVTEQYF. V gene TRBV19 combines with J gene TRBJ2-7, with TRBD2 identical over 7 bases. Germline CDR1 LNHDA, CDR2 SQIVND (reference sequence). J was trimmed by 6 bases and V by 3 bases; bases with no gene match: 8. The length of the CDR3 is 14 residues.

This chain links TRBV2 with TRBJ1-1, with D unresolved. The CDR3 contains 13 residues. The V gene lost 5 bases and the J gene lost 0 bases, with 7 bases spanning the gap. CDR1 and CDR2 (germline): SNHLY, FYNNEI. The CDR3 region is CASSIQMNTEAFF. The CDR3 bases are TGTGCCAGCAGTATACAGATGAACACTGAAGCTTTCTTT. Filled out from reference TRBV2 and TRBJ1-1, the complete variable domain reads EPEVTQTPSHQVTQMGQEVILRCVPISNHLYFYWYRQILGQKVEFLVSFYNNEISEKSEIFDDQFSVERPDGSNFTLKIRSTKLEDSAMYFCASSIQMNTEAFFGQGTRLTVV.

The chain has TRBV7-9 and TRBJ1-1, with 10 bases identical to TRBD1. This CDR3 is 14 amino acids long. Trimming cost V 5 bases and J 5 bases; bases outside gene matches: 5. From germline, CDR1 is SEHNR and CDR2 FQNEAQ (reference sequence). CDR3 loop: CASSPGTGETEAFF. The CDR3 nucleotides are TGTGCCAGCAGCCCAGGGACAGGGGAGACTGAAGCTTTCTTT.

This clone was seen repeatedly, ten times or more. The gene calls are TRBV7-9 and TRBJ1-2, with a possible D match to TRBD1 (5 bases). The V gene's germline CDR1 is SEHNR and CDR2 FQNEAQ (reference sequence). This CDR3 region has 12 residues. V was clipped by 6 bases and J by 4 bases, with 9 bases between them. This CDR3 is CASRGLGYGYTF. As DNA, the CDR3 is TGTGCCAGCAGGGGACTGGGCTATGGCTACACCTTC.

The chain couples TRBV11-2 to TRBJ1-1, with 8 positions matching TRBD1. The length of the CDR3 is 12 residues. Trimming at V came to 5 bases and at J to 11 bases, leaving 7 bases not matched to a gene. Germline V gene sequence: CDR1 SGHAT, CDR2 FQNNGV. As DNA, the CDR3 is TGTGCCAGCAGCCAGGACAGGGTTGCGGCTTTCTTT. This sequence encodes CASSQDRVAAFF.

This chain joins TRBV30 and TRBJ1-1, with D maybe TRBD1 (5 bases). Germline CDR1 GTSNPN, CDR2 SVGIG (reference sequence). Trimming shortened V by 4 bases and J by 5 bases, and 14 bases separated the two germline ends. This CDR3 contains 13 residues. CDR3 sequence (DNA): TGTGCCTGGAAATGGGGGAGGTGGACTGAAGCTTTCTTT. Encoded protein: CAWKWGRWTEAFF.